Given below is one T cell receptor (beta chain) in context. This sample is part of a study of OX40 agonist ivuxolimab in advanced cancers. As for the study in general: An anti-OX40 (CD134) antibody with agonistic activity, ivuxolimab, was administered to patients. Cohort: 80% to 85% men, mean age about 60, aged roughly 23 to 79.

V gave up 0 bases and J gave up 6 bases, with 2 bases separating them. This CDR3 is 12 amino acids long. Germline loops: CDR1 MDHEN, CDR2 SYDVKM. Generated by immunoSEQ multiplex PCR, the TCRdb table keeps only in-frame clones and is missing some. The data contain over 20,000 clones, approximately 75% of them seen just once; the ten biggest clones take up roughly a quarter. This TCR was sampled from an adult with an advanced solid tumor such as melanoma, head and neck, liver or kidney cancer. Sequencing used CD4+ or CD8+ T cells sorted from blood, obtained in a trial of the OX40 agonist ivuxolimab. The rearrangement joins TRBV28 to TRBJ2-2; no clear D gene. In nucleotides, the CDR3 is TGTGCCAGCAGTTTATGGCCCGGGGAGCTGTTTTTT. It encodes CASSLWPGELFF.